This T cell receptor beta chain came from a study of regulatory T cells in long-lasting Graves disease. The study, taken as a whole, reports: The TCR repertoire of persistent Graves' patients was less diverse than that of newly diagnosed ones.

Time point defined: newly diagnosed GD, antithyroid drugs for less than 3 months. Following extraction of RNA from PBMCs, that RNA was used to make the TCR library. Patients hailed from an endocrinology department in Xi'an, China. This clonotype was counted at least ten times. Its matching antigen is unknown. In building TCR beta libraries, iRepertoire HTBI primers were used together with Arm-PCR of CDR3 regions. TCRdb independently ran MiXCR on the multiplex PCR reads; one entry per CDR3 protein. The sample holds 400,000 to 500,000 distinct CDR3 sequences; less than 15% are singletons and the top ten take 17%. Per the germline V gene, CDR1 is MNHNS and CDR2 is SASEGT. CDR3 length: 20 amino acids. V lost 5 bases, J lost 6 bases, and 23 bases stayed unmatched. These records were also assigned to another study, of T cells in Graves' hyperthyroidism and ophthalmopathy. That report adds: Newly diagnosed hyperthyroidism, duration under 2 months, in patients aged 18 to 65. First-round RT-PCR with HTBI primers amplified the TCR CDR3 region.

This TCR came from a woman between 45 and 60 years old with Graves disease. The sequencing here drew on peripheral blood mononuclear cells (PBMCs), taken at new diagnosis, from a patient treated with antithyroid drugs. The chain couples TRBV6-1 to TRBJ2-7; the match to TRBD2 covers 12 bases. The DNA of the CDR3 is TGTGCCAGCAGTACGAACAGGGGGCCCCTAGCGGGAGGGCCCTCGTTCGAGCAGTACTTC. Protein product: CASSTNRGPLAGGPSFEQYF.